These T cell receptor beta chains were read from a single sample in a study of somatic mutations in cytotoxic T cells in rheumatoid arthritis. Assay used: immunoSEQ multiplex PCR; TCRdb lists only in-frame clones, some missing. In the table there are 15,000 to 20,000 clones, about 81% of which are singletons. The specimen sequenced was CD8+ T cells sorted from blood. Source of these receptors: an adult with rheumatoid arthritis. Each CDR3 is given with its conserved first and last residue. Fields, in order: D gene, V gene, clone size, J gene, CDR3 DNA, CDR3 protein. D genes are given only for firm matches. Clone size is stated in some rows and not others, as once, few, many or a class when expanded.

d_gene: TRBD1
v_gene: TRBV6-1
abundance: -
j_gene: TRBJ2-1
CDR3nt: TGTGCCAGCACCGACAGGGGGGGGTACAATGAGCAGTTCTTC
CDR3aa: CASTDRGGYNEQFF

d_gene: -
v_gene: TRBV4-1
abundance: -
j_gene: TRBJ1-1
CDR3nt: TGCGCCAGCAGCCAAGATCTGGTTGGGGAACGGGAGAACACTGAAGCTTTCTTT
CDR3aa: CASSQDLVGERENTEAFF

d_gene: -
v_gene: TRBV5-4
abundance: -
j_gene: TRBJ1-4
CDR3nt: TGTGCCAGCAGCCCGGCTCAGGGGTGGGAGGATGAAAAACTGTTTTTT
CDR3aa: CASSPAQGWEDEKLFF

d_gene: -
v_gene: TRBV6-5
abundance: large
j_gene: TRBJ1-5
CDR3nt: TGTGCCAGCAGTTACTCGAGGGGAAATCAGCCCCAGCATTTT
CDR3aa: CASSYSRGNQPQHF

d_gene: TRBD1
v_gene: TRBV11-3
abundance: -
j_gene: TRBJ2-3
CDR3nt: TGTGCCAGCAGCTTAGGTTCCGGACAGGGAGGAGATACGCAGTATTTT
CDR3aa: CASSLGSGQGGDTQYF

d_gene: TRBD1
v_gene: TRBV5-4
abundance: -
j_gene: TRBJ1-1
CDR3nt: TGTGCCAGCAGCTGGAACCCGACAGGGTTGAACACTGAAGCTTTCTTT
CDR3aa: CASSWNPTGLNTEAFF

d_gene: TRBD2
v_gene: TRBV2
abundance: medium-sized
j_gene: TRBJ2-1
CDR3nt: TGTGCCAGCAGGAGACTAGCGGGAATGGGGAATGAGCAGTTCTTC
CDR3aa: CASRRLAGMGNEQFF

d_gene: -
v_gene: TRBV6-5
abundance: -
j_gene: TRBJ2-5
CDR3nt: TGTGCCAGCAGTTACCCACCCTTTTCCGTACAGTACTTC
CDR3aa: CASSYPPFSVQYF

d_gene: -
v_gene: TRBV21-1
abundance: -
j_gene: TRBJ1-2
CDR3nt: TGTGCCAGCAGCAAAAAGCGGAGACCCGACCTTGGCTACACCTTC
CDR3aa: CASSKKRRPDLGYTF

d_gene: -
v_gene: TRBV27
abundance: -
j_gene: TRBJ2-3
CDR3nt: TGTGCCAGCACCTCCCGGGGGAATACGCAGTATTTT
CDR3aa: CASTSRGNTQYF

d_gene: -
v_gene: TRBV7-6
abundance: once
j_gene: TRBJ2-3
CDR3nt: TGTGCCAGCAGCTTGGGATTGTCGGGCACAAGCACAGATACGCAGTATTTT
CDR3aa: CASSLGLSGTSTDTQYF

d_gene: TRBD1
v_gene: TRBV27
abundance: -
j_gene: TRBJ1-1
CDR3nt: TGTGCCAGCAGTTTGGGACAGGGGGCGGGCACTGAAGCTTTCTTT
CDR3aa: CASSLGQGAGTEAFF

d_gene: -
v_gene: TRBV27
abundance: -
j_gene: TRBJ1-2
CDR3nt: TGTGCCAGCAGTCCTAGAATATCGTATGGCTACACCTTC
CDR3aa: CASSPRISYGYTF

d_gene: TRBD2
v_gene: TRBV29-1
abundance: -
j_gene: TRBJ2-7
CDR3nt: TGCAGCGTTCTGGGCGGGAGCTACGAGCAGTACTTC
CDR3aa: CSVLGGSYEQYF

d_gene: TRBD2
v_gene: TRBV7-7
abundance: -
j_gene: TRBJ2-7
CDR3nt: TGTGCCAGCAGCTTCGGCGGGAGGGACTACGAGCAGTACTTC
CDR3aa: CASSFGGRDYEQYF

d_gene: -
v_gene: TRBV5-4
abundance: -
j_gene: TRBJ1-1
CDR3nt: TGTGCCAGCAGCTGGGAGGGCACTGAAGCTTTCTTT
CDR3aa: CASSWEGTEAFF